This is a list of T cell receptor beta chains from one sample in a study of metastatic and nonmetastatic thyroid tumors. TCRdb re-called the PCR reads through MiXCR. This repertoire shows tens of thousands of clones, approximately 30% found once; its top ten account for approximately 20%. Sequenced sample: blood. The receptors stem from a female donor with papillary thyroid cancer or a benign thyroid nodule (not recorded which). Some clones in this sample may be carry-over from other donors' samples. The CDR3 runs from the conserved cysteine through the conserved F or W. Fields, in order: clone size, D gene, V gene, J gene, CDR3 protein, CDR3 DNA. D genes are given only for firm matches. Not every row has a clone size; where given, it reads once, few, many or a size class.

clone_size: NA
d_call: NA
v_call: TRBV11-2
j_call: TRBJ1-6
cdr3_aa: CASSLIGLGSPLHF
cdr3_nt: TGTGCCAGCAGCTTAATAGGGCTGGGTTCACCCCTCCACTTT

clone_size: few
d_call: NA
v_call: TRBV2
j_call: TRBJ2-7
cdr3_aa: CASRLGLNEQYF
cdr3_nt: TGTGCCAGCAGACTTGGACTGAACGAGCAGTACTTC

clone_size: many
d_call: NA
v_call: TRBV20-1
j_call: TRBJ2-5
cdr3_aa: CSARDYLETQYF
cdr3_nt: TGCAGTGCTAGAGATTACCTAGAGACCCAGTACTTC

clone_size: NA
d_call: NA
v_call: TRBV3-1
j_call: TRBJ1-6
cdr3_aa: CASSLAGTTNSPLHF
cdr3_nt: TGTGCCAGCAGCCTCGCCGGGACAACGAATTCACCCCTCCACTTT

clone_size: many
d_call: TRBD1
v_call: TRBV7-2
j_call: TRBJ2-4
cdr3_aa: CASSSTGQLAKNIQYF
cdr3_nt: TGTGCCAGCAGCTCCACGGGACAGTTAGCCAAAAACATTCAGTACTTC

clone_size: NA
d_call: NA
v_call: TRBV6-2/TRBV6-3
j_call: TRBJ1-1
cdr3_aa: CASHRSQQNTEAFF
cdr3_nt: TGTGCCAGCCACCGGTCTCAACAGAACACTGAAGCTTTCTTT

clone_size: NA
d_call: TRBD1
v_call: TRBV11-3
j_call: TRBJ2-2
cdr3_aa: CASSPRGRNGELFF
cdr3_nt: TGTGCCAGCAGCCCCAGGGGGCGCAACGGGGAGCTGTTTTTT

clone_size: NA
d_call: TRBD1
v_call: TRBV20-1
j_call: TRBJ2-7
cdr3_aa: CSASPGQIYEQYF
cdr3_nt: TGCAGTGCTTCACCGGGACAGATCTACGAGCAGTACTTC

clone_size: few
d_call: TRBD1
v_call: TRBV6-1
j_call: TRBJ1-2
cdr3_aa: CASSEGQGANYGYTF
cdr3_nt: TGTGCCAGCAGTGAGGGACAGGGGGCTAACTATGGCTACACCTTC

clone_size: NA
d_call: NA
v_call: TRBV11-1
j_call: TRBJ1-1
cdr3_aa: CASSPPWTRMNTEAFF
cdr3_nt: TGTGCCAGCAGCCCCCCCTGGACGAGGATGAACACTGAAGCTTTCTTT

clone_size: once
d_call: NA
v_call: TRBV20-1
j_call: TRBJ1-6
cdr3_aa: CSARGATISSYNSPLHF
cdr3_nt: TGCAGTGCTAGAGGGGCCACGATAAGCTCCTATAATTCACCCCTCCACTTT

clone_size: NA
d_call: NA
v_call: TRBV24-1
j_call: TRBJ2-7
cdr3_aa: CATTDSGIRSYEQYF
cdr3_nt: TGTGCCACCACAGATAGCGGTATCCGATCCTACGAGCAGTACTTC

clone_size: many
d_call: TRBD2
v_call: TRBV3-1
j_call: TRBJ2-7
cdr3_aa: CASSLGRNYEQYF
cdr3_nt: TGTGCCAGCAGCCTCGGGAGGAACTACGAGCAGTACTTC

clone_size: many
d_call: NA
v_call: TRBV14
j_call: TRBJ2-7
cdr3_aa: CASSHWDANSYEQYF
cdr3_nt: TGTGCCAGCAGCCACTGGGACGCCAACTCCTACGAGCAGTACTTC

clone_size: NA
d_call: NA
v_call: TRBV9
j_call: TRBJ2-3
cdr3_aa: CASSVSLAGKDTQYF
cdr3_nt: TGTGCCAGCAGCGTTTCCCTAGCAGGCAAAGATACGCAGTATTTT

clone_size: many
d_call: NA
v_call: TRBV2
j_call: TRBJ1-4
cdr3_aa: CASSESGTPNEKLFF
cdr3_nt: TGTGCCAGCAGTGAATCAGGGACACCTAATGAAAAACTGTTTTTT

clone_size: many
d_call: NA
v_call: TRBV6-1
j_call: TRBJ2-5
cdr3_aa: CASSRLETQYF
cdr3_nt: TGTGCCAGCAGTAGACTAGAGACCCAGTACTTC

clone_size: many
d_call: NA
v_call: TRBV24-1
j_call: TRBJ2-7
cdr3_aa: CATSEREIGEQYF
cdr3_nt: TGTGCCACCAGTGAGCGGGAAATAGGCGAGCAGTACTTC

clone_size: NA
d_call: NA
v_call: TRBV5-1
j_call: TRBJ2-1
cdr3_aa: CASSSLSGSSYNEQFF
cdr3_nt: TGCGCCAGCAGCTCCCTAAGTGGTAGCTCCTACAATGAGCAGTTCTTC

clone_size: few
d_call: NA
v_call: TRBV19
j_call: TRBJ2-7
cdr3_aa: CASSMGRQVMEQYF
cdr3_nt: TGTGCCAGTAGTATGGGACGACAGGTAATGGAGCAGTACTTC

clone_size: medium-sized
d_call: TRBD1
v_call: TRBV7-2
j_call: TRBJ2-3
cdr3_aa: CASSPGQGPDTQYF
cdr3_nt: TGTGCCAGCAGCCCCGGACAGGGACCAGATACGCAGTATTTT

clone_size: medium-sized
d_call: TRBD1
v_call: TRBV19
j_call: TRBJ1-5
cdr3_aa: CASSAGQGFGQPQHF
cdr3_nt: TGTGCCAGTAGTGCGGGACAGGGGTTCGGTCAGCCCCAGCATTTT